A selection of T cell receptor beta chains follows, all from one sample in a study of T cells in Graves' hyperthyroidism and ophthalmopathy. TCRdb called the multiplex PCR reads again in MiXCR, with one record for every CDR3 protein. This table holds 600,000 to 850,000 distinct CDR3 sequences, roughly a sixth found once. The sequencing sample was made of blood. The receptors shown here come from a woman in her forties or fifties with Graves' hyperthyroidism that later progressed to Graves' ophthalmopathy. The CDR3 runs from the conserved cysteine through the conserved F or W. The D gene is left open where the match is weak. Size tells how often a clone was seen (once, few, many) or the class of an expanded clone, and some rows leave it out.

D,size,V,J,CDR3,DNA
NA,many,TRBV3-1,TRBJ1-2,CASSQDPVVGYTF,TGTGCCAGCAGCCAAGACCCGGTCGTCGGCTACACCTTC
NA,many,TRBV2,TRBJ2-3,CASNETPPPDTQYF,TGTGCCAGCAATGAGACTCCACCGCCGGATACGCAGTATTTT
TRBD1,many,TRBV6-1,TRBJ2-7,CASTVPGQTYEQYF,TGTGCCAGCACCGTCCCGGGACAGACTTACGAGCAGTACTTC
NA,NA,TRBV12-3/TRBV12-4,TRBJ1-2,CASGGLSTNYGYTF,TGTGCCAGCGGGGGCCTCAGCACGAACTATGGCTACACCTTC
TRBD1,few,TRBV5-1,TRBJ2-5,CASSQLGTDQETQYF,TGCGCCAGCAGCCAGCTGGGGACAGACCAAGAGACCCAGTACTTC
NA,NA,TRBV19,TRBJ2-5,CASSIVSQETQYF,TGTGCCAGTAGTATAGTAAGTCAAGAGACCCAGTACTTC
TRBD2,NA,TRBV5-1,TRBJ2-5,CASSFRLAEQQEAQYF,TGCGCCAGCAGCTTTCGACTAGCGGAGCAACAAGAGGCCCAGTACTTC
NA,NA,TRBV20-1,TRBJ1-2,CSARIQNYGYTF,TGCAGTGCTAGAATCCAGAACTATGGCTACACCTTC
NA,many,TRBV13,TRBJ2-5,CASSNTGAFQETQYF,TGTGCCAGCAGCAACACAGGAGCCTTTCAAGAGACCCAGTACTTC
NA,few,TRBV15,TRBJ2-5,CATSSDQTDIQETQYF,TGTGCCACCAGCTCCGACCAGACAGACATCCAAGAGACCCAGTACTTC
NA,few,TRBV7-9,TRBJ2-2,CASSLTGADRGTGELFF,TGTGCCAGCAGCTTAACTGGGGCAGATAGAGGCACCGGGGAGCTGTTTTTT
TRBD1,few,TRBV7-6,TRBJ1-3,CASTTGTGSNTIYF,TGTGCCAGCACCACCGGGACAGGGTCGAACACCATATATTTT
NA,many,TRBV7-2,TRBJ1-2,CASSLGKSYGYTF,TGTGCCAGCAGCTTAGGAAAAAGCTATGGCTACACCTTC
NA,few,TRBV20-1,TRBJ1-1,CSASMRAVFTEAFF,TGCAGTGCTAGTATGAGGGCGGTATTCACTGAAGCTTTCTTT
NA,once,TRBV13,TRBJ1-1,CASSLVGGGGVGTEAFF,TGTGCCAGCAGCTTAGTAGGAGGTGGTGGGGTAGGCACTGAAGCTTTCTTT
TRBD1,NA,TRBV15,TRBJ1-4,CATGTGDNEKLFF,TGTGCCACCGGGACAGGCGATAATGAAAAACTGTTTTTT
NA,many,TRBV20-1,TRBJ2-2,CSARPTRVGELFF,TGCAGTGCTAGACCTACTAGAGTCGGGGAGCTGTTTTTT
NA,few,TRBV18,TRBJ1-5,CASSPPGGGQGQPQHF,TGTGCCAGCTCACCACCCGGTGGAGGCCAGGGTCAGCCCCAGCATTTT
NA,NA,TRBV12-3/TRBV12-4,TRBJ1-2,CASSLFRGANYDYTF,TGTGCCAGCTCGCTTTTTAGGGGAGCTAACTATGACTACACCTTC
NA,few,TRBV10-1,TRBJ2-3,CASSGGVGTDTQYF,TGCGCCAGCAGTGGCGGGGTCGGCACAGATACGCAGTATTTT
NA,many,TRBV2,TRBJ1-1,CASTTGMNTEAFF,TGTGCCAGCACCACAGGGATGAACACTGAAGCTTTCTTT
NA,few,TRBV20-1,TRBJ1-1,CSARSTTGNTEAFF,TGCAGTGCTAGATCAACGACAGGCAACACTGAAGCTTTCTTT
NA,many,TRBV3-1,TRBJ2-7,CASSSQGFEQYF,TGTGCCAGCAGCTCTCAGGGTTTCGAGCAGTACTTC
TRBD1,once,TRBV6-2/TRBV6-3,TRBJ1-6,CASSFRQGNNSPLHF,TGTGCCAGCAGTTTTCGACAGGGGAATAATTCACCCCTCCACTTT
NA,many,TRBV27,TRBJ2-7,CASSSAPGYEQYF,TGTGCCAGCAGTTCCGCTCCGGGTTACGAGCAGTACTTC
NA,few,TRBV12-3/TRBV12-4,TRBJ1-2,CASTVRGAQGYTF,TGTGCCAGCACGGTACGGGGGGCGCAAGGCTACACCTTC
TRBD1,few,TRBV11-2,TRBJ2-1,CASSRDRVHNEQFF,TGTGCCAGCAGCCGGGACAGGGTCCACAATGAGCAGTTCTTC
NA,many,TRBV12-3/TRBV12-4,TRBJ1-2,CASRSTDNYGYTF,TGTGCCAGCAGATCGACCGACAACTATGGCTACACCTTC
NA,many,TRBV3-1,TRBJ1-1,CASSHFDRMNTEAFF,TGTGCCAGCAGCCACTTCGACAGAATGAACACTGAAGCTTTCTTT